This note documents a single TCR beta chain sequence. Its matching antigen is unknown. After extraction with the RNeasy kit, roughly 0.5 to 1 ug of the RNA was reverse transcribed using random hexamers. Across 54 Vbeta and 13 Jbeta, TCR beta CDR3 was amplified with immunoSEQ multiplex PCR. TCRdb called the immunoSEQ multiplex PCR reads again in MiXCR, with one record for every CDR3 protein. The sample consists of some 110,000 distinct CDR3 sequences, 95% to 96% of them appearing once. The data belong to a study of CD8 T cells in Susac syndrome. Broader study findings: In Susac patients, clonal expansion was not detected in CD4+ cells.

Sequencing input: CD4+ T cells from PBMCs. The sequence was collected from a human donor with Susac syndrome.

The CDR3 loop reads CASSRDRALREQYF. The CDR3 region has the DNA TGTGCCAGCAGCCGGGACAGGGCCCTTCGCGAGCAGTACTTC. This sequence joins TRBV11-1 and TRBJ2-7, with 9 positions matching TRBD1. V lost 5 bases and J lost 6; bases outside the gene matches: 8. Germline CDR1 reads SGHAT; CDR2 reads FQDESV (reference sequence). The CDR3 sequence is 14 residues long.